The 28 T cell receptor beta chains below come from one sample, sequenced in a study of kidney transplant recipient with SARS-CoV-2 infection. TCRdb used MiXCR to reprocess the reads, holding one entry per CDR3 protein. Among about 250,000 distinct CDR3 sequences listed, about 28% were seen once. The sample in question was a blood sample, obtained at baseline and on roughly day 120 from a kidney transplant recipient. The receptors derive from a young adult male patient who had COVID-19 and was a kidney transplant recipient. Some T cells may arise from the graft donor.

This clonotype was seen a handful of times. This chain uses TRBV5-1 with TRBJ2-5; possibly TRBD1 or TRBD2 for D (5 bases each). Germline lookup yields CDR1 SGHRS and CDR2 YFSETQ. The V and J ends lost 4 bases and 7 bases respectively, with 20 bases between them. The length of the CDR3 is 15 residues. The CDR3 DNA reads TGCGCCAGCAGCCTAGGGACCCACGCGGGTCCGACCCAGTACTTC. It translates to CASSLGTHAGPTQYF.

Of note for this clonotype: A much larger clone differs from this one at a single base, so this may be a read error. This chain joins TRBV20-1 and TRBJ2-7; TRBD1 is a possible D gene (5 bases). This CDR3 is 13 amino acids long. Per the germline V gene, CDR1 is DFQATT and CDR2 is SNEGSKA (reference sequence). The CDR3 coding sequence is TGCAGCGCCGACGACAGATGGGATGACGAGCGGTACTTC. Amino acids: CSADDRWDDERYF.

This clonotype was seen only a few times. The chain has TRBV5-4 and TRBJ1-2, with D hard to call. V lost 5 bases, J lost 4 bases, and 21 bases lay in between. The CDR3 covers 16 residues. CDR1 SGHNT and CDR2 YYREEE come from the germline V gene (reference sequence). The CDR3 DNA reads as TGTGCCAGCAGACGGACCGTACCAGGAAAGACCTATGGCTACACCTTC. Encoded protein: CASRRTVPGKTYGYTF.

This clonotype turned up a few times. The rearrangement uses TRBV4-3 and TRBJ1-2; D remains unclear. CDR1 is LGHNA and CDR2 is YSLEER in the germline V gene. V gave up 4 bases and J gave up 4 bases, with 22 bases separating them. This CDR3 is 17 amino acids long. CDR3 nucleotides: TGCGCCAGCAGCCTGAGTGGAGGACGTCGAAAGACCTATGGCTACACCTTC. Protein product: CASSLSGGRRKTYGYTF.

This clonotype has more than one count but fewer than ten. Being one base from a much bigger clone, this may be a read error. The rearrangement links TRBV19 to TRBJ2-7, with TRBD1 matching 8 bases. The CDR3 runs to 13 residues. Germline CDR1 is LNHDA and CDR2 is SQIVND (reference sequence). The V and J ends lost 5 bases and 7 bases, in that order; junction bases with no gene match: 7. For the CDR3, the DNA is TGTGCCAGTAGTCCGAGGGACAGGCCTGAGCAGTACTTC. It codes for CASSPRDRPEQYF.

This clonotype is a singleton in its sample. This chain joins TRBV28 and TRBJ2-2; D is possibly TRBD1 or TRBD2 (5 bases each). CDR1 is MDHEN and CDR2 is SYDVKM in the germline V gene. This CDR3 is built from 16 residues. The ends were cut back, 6 bases at V and 5 bases at J, with 19 bases in the middle. CDR3 loop: CASRPHPRDHTGELFF. The CDR3 DNA follows: TGTGCCAGCAGACCCCATCCACGGGACCATACCGGGGAGCTGTTTTTT.

Concerning this clonotype: A single base separates this from a much larger clone, so it may be a read error. This rearrangement joins TRBV7-9 to TRBJ1-4; 7 nucleotides agree with TRBD1. CDR3 size: 13 residues. The germline CDR1 and CDR2 sequences are SEHNR and FQNEAQ (reference sequence). The CDR3 spells CATEGGQGEKPFF. CDR3 in DNA: TGTGCCACCGAAGGGGGTCAGGGGGAAAAACCGTTTTTT. Drawing the rest from reference TRBV7-9 and TRBJ1-4, the complete variable domain is DTGVSQNPRHKITKRGQNVTFRCDPISEHNRLYWYRQTLGQGPEFLTYFQNEAQLEKSRLLSDRFSAERPKGSFSTLEIQRTEQGDSAMYLCATEGGQGEKPFFGSGTQLSVL.

This clonotype was picked up many times. The chain carries TRBV10-3 and TRBJ2-7; 11 positions match TRBD1. Looked up from germline, CDR1 is ENHRY and CDR2 is SYGVKD. V lost 4 bases and J lost 4; bases outside the gene matches: 3. The CDR3 is made up of 14 amino acids. The CDR3 spells CAISGTGGIYEQYF. The CDR3, as DNA: TGTGCCATCAGTGGGACAGGGGGCATATACGAGCAGTACTTC.

This clonotype was seen at least ten times. V is TRBV24-1 and J is TRBJ1-2, with 7 bases aligning to TRBD1. There are 16 residues in the CDR3. Germline trimming cut 6 bases from V and 3 bases from J; bases unmatched to any gene: 12. Germline values: CDR1 KGHDR, CDR2 SFDVKD. CDR3 in amino acids: CATSSIPTGKDYGYTF. The CDR3 bases are TGTGCCACCAGTTCTATTCCGACAGGGAAAGACTATGGCTACACCTTC.

J is TRBJ2-2 and V is TRBV12-3 or TRBV12-4; possibly TRBD2 for D (6 bases). This CDR3 is 14 amino acids long. The germline V and J ends were trimmed by 6 bases and 3 bases, with 11 bases remaining between them. The CDR3 DNA reads as TGTGCCAGCAGACTAGCACCGTACACCGGGGAGCTGTTTTTT. The encoded protein is CASRLAPYTGELFF.

This clonotype has a count of ten or more. This sequence joins TRBV4-3 and TRBJ2-1; D gene uncertain. V gave up 0 bases and J gave up 0 bases, with 18 bases separating them. Germline loops: CDR1 LGHNA, CDR2 YSLEER. The CDR3 runs to 19 residues. The CDR3 reads CASSQEDPKKGYSYNEQFF. The DNA for the CDR3 is TGCGCCAGCAGCCAAGAGGACCCTAAAAAAGGGTACTCCTACAATGAGCAGTTCTTC.

There are many counts of this clonotype. The V gene is TRBV7-6, the J gene TRBJ2-6, with D unclear. The CDR3 runs 17 residues. The V and J ends lost 5 bases and 5 bases respectively, with 19 bases between them. Per germline, CDR1 SGHVS and CDR2 FNYEAQ. The CDR3 region has the DNA TGTGCCAGCAGCATAGTGATCTCACAAAGTCGGGCCAACGTCCTGACTTTC. It codes for CASSIVISQSRANVLTF.

This clonotype has ten or more counts. The chain uses TRBV2 and TRBJ1-3; D unclear. This CDR3 region has 14 residues. Germline lookup yields CDR1 SNHLY and CDR2 FYNNEI. V shed 2 bases and J shed 5 bases, with 10 bases lying between them. For the CDR3, the DNA is TGTGCCAGCAGTGAAAGACAATCAAGAAACACCATATATTTT. It is translated as CASSERQSRNTIYF. The full variable domain, its missing parts supplied by reference TRBV2 and TRBJ1-3, is EPEVTQTPSHQVTQMGQEVILRCVPISNHLYFYWYRQILGQKVEFLVSFYNNEISEKSEIFDDQFSVERPDGSNFTLKIRSTKLEDSAMYFCASSERQSRNTIYFGEGSWLTVV.

Points on this clonotype: One end of the junction does not line up with germline, which may come from a read error. As DNA, the CDR3 is TGTGCCAGCAGCTACCAGGACAGATCTGACTACGAGCGGTACTTC. It yields the protein CASSYQDRSDYERYF. V and J are TRBV5-6 and TRBJ2-7, with a weak D call TRBD1 (6 bases). Germline assignment: CDR1 SGHDT and CDR2 YYEEEE. CDR3 length: 15 amino acids.

In this sample, this clonotype turned up many times. The chain couples TRBV28 to TRBJ1-6; D may be TRBD1 (6 bases). The CDR3 contains 16 residues. Germline V gene sequence: CDR1 MDHEN, CDR2 SYDVKM. V shed 3 bases and J shed 9 bases, with 18 bases lying between them. The CDR3 DNA reads TGTGCCAGCAGTTTGAAGAGGGGGTTCCGAAGTTCACCCCTCCACTTT. Translation: CASSLKRGFRSSPLHF.

In this sample, this clonotype turned up a few times. CDR3 nucleotide sequence: TGTGCCAGTAACAGGGGCGAAGATACGCAGTATTTT. Protein: CASNRGEDTQYF. The chain joins TRBV19 to TRBJ2-3, with 7 bases lining up with TRBD1. The CDR3 sequence is 12 residues long. Germline lookup yields CDR1 LNHDA and CDR2 SQIVND (reference sequence). With 7 bases clipped from V and 5 bases from J, the junction kept 3 bases outside the gene matches.

This clonotype appeared a few times. The chain carries TRBV5-6 and TRBJ1-1; possibly TRBD1 for D (5 bases). The length of the CDR3 is 15 residues. V dropped 2 bases and J dropped 2 bases, with 13 bases sitting between them. Germline V lookup: CDR1 SGHDT, CDR2 YYEEEE. CDR3 bases: TGTGCCAGCAGCTTCCAGGGAAGCGGAAACACTGAAGCTTTCTTT. This codes for CASSFQGSGNTEAFF.

This clonotype occurred many times. The chain recombines TRBV11-2 with TRBJ1-4; TRBD1 aligns across 9 bases. V gave up 3 bases and J gave up 8 bases; unmatched junction bases: 7. This CDR3 is built from 15 residues. The germline V gene encodes CDR1 SGHAT and CDR2 FQNNGV. CDR3 coding DNA: TGTGCCAGCAGCTTTTCCGGGACAGGGAACGAAAAACTGTTTTTT. This codes for CASSFSGTGNEKLFF.

About this clonotype itself: It may be a read error: a sequence one base away is much more abundant. The chain links TRBV5-6 to TRBJ2-5, with D possibly matching TRBD2 (5 bases). The germline CDR1 and CDR2 sequences are SGHDT and YYEEEE. This CDR3 spans 11 amino acids. Trimming stripped 2 bases from V and 9 bases from J, with 8 bases between. CDR3 bases: TGTGCCAGCAGCTTACTGGAGGCCCAGTACTTC. Encoded protein: CASSLLEAQYF.

Regarding this clonotype: It may be a read error: a sequence one base away is much more abundant. The CDR3 reads CASSAPYDLGKTYGCTF. DNA of the CDR3: TGTGCCAGCAGCGCACCGTACGATCTCGGAAAGACCTATGGCTGCACCTTC. The chain is built from TRBV11-3 and TRBJ1-2; D not certain. In germline, CDR1 is SGHNT, CDR2 YENEEA. The CDR3 spans 17 residues.

The rearrangement links TRBV11-3 to TRBJ2-1, with TRBD2 matching 7 bases. Germline V gene sequence: CDR1 SGHNT, CDR2 YENEEA. After removal of 5 bases from V and 0 bases from J, the junction contained 13 bases not matched to a gene. The CDR3 has 18 residues. The CDR3 nucleotides are TGTGCCAGCAGCCTACAGCCGGGGGGTCCGGGCTCCTACAATGAGCAGTTCTTC. Its protein is CASSLQPGGPGSYNEQFF.

V and J are TRBV19 and TRBJ2-1; 11 nucleotides match TRBD2. The CDR3 loop spans 13 amino acids. V shed 6 bases, J shed 11 bases, and the junction held 6 bases outside the gene matches. The germline CDR1 and CDR2 sequences are LNHDA and SQIVND (reference sequence). CDR3 loop: CASSEGLAGQQFF. CDR3 nucleotides: TGTGCCAGTAGCGAAGGACTAGCGGGCCAGCAGTTCTTC.

This clonotype has a count of ten or more. This sequence joins TRBV2 and TRBJ2-7; D is uncertain. Trimming took off 10 bases at V and 2 bases at J, with 9 bases between the two ends. The CDR3 is 11 amino acids. The germline V gene has CDR1 SNHLY and CDR2 FYNNEI. CDR3 coding DNA: TGTGCCACCGGAGCCGCCTACGAGCAGTACTTC. This codes for CATGAAYEQYF.

Concerning this clonotype: A read error may explain this, as a much larger clone is one base away. The chain is built from TRBV19 and TRBJ2-7; the D gene is possibly TRBD1 (5 bases). Trimming shortened V by 4 bases and J by 6 bases, and 13 bases separated the two germline ends. Germline lookup yields CDR1 LNHDA and CDR2 SQIVND (reference sequence). The CDR3 runs to 13 residues. CDR3 nucleotides: TGTGCCAGTAGTACAGTGGAAGGGGTCGAGCAGTACTTC. Its translation: CASSTVEGVEQYF.

For this clonotype: A much larger clone lies one base from this, so it may be a read error. The chain links TRBV5-4 to TRBJ2-7, with 14 bases matching TRBD2. V shed 0 bases, J shed 6 bases, and the junction held 2 bases outside the gene matches. Germline V lookup: CDR1 SGHNT, CDR2 YYREEE (reference sequence). The CDR3 consists of 15 residues. CDR3 loop: CASSLGLAGGSEQYF. The CDR3 DNA is TGTGCCAGCAGCTTGGGACTAGCGGGAGGGAGCGAGCAGTACTTC.

With regard to this clonotype: At one end the junction does not follow the germline gene, possibly because of a read error. The rearrangement joins TRBV10-3 to TRBJ2-3; TRBD1 is a possible D gene (6 bases). The CDR3 consists of 13 residues. CDR1 ENHRY and CDR2 SYGVKD come from the germline V gene. The chain's CDR3 is CAAQGYSTDAQYF. The CDR3 DNA is TGTGCCGCACAGGGTTATAGCACAGATGCGCAGTATTTT.

The CDR3 here is CASSKSDREINNEQFF. For the CDR3, the DNA is TGTGCCAGCAGCAAATCGGACAGGGAAATCAACAATGAGCAGTTCTTC. The chain joins TRBV6-5 to TRBJ2-1; 8 bases line up with TRBD1. The germline V gene has CDR1 MNHEY and CDR2 SVGAGI. CDR3 length: 16 residues. Trimming removed 6 bases from V and 5 bases from J; junction bases left unmatched: 12.

As for this clonotype: A much larger clone differs by one base, so this may be a read error. The rearrangement links TRBV5-4 to TRBJ1-1; D perhaps matches TRBD1 (6 bases). V was shortened by 5 bases and J by 2 bases, with 10 bases between the two germline ends. The CDR3 consists of 13 residues. Germline assignment: CDR1 SGHNT and CDR2 YYREEE (reference sequence). CDR3 DNA: TGTGCCAGCAGATTCAGGGGTAACACTGAAGCTTTCTTT. This gives the protein CASRFRGNTEAFF.